A single sample gave rise to the 9 T cell receptor beta chains below, sequenced in a study of cytomegalovirus exposure and HLA in healthy donors. TCRdb's copy holds only in-frame clones and misses some; the assay was immunoSEQ multiplex PCR. The table has approximately 58,000 clones, roughly nine tenths seen once. The sequenced sample consisted of PBMCs. Receptor source: a woman aged 30 to 39 in good health and CMV-seronegative.

The chain has TRBV5-6 and TRBJ2-3, with D possibly being TRBD2 (5 bases). The CDR3 is 14 residues long. Germline V lookup: CDR1 SGHDT, CDR2 YYEEEE. Trimming took off 0 bases at V and 6 bases at J, with 11 bases between the two ends. The CDR3 nucleotides are TGTGCCAGCAGCTTGGGACTACACATGGATACGCAGTATTTT. It yields the protein CASSLGLHMDTQYF.

A note on this clone: This CDR3 is also generated by other DNA sequences in the sample. The chain employs TRBV18 and TRBJ2-3; the D gene is possibly TRBD2 (5 bases). CDR3 length: 14 amino acids. Germline loops: CDR1 KGHSH, CDR2 LQKENI. V was pared by 0 bases and J by 1 base, with 5 bases between. This chain's CDR3 is CASSPPGGTDTQYF. The DNA for the CDR3 is TGTGCCAGCTCACCACCGGGAGGCACAGATACGCAGTATTTT.

V is TRBV4-2 and J is TRBJ2-2, with D possibly matching TRBD1 (6 bases). Trimming left V 0 bases short and J 4 bases short, with 18 bases between. The length of the CDR3 is 18 residues. Germline values: CDR1 LGHNA, CDR2 YNFKEQ. As DNA, the CDR3 is TGTGCCAGCAGCCAAGAATCCCCAAGGACAGCCTTCACCGGGGAGCTGTTTTTT. Translation: CASSQESPRTAFTGELFF.

The V and J genes are TRBV6-5 and TRBJ2-7; D remains ambiguous. Germline V lookup: CDR1 MNHEY, CDR2 SVGAGI. The length of the CDR3 is 13 residues. Trimming took off 8 bases at V and 2 bases at J, with 13 bases between the two ends. The CDR3 sequence: CASRLGSAYEQYF. The CDR3 DNA sequence: TGTGCCAGCCGGCTCGGGTCTGCCTACGAGCAGTACTTC.

The CDR3 region is CASSLWPERTGVTYEQYF. The CDR3 nucleotides are TGTGCCAGCAGTTTATGGCCAGAGAGGACAGGCGTAACCTACGAGCAGTACTTC. The chain employs TRBV27 and TRBJ2-7, with 7 bases fitting TRBD1. This CDR3 is built from 18 residues. The ends lost 1 base at V and 2 bases at J; junction bases unmatched: 14. The germline V gene encodes CDR1 MNHEY and CDR2 SMNVEV (reference sequence).

This chain uses TRBV7-9 with TRBJ2-2; a possible D gene is TRBD2 (6 bases). Trimming removed 5 bases at V and 0 bases at J, with 13 bases between. The CDR3 has 16 residues. The germline V gene encodes CDR1 SEHNR and CDR2 FQNEAQ (reference sequence). The CDR3 here is CASSARGGANTGELFF. In DNA form, the CDR3 reads TGTGCCAGCAGCGCTCGGGGCGGGGCGAACACCGGGGAGCTGTTTTTT.

The chain joins TRBV2 to TRBJ2-1; D is unclear. Germline V gene data show CDR1 as SNHLY and CDR2 as FYNNEI. The CDR3 length is 15 residues. V was shortened by 8 bases and J by 0 bases, with 14 bases between the two germline ends. CDR3 nucleotide sequence: TGTGCCAGCGCCCTCCGTGAGAGCTCCTACAATGAGCAGTTCTTC. This sequence encodes CASALRESSYNEQFF.

CDR3 loop: CASSAHLTSGSYNEQFF. The CDR3, as DNA: TGTGCCAGCAGCGCGCATCTTACTAGCGGCTCTTACAATGAGCAGTTCTTC. The chain recombines TRBV7-9 with TRBJ2-1; 8 bases align to TRBD2. In germline, CDR1 is SEHNR, CDR2 FQNEAQ (reference sequence). This CDR3 contains 17 residues. The ends lost 5 bases at V and 4 bases at J; junction bases unmatched: 13.

This chain joins TRBV27 and TRBJ2-7; 7 bases are a match to TRBD2. Germline V gene lookup returns CDR1 MNHEY and CDR2 SMNVEV (reference sequence). J lost 2 bases, V lost 2 bases, and 9 bases had no gene match. The CDR3 contains 16 residues. This CDR3 is CASSLGGVGHTYEQYF. The CDR3 coding sequence is TGTGCCAGCAGTTTAGGGGGGGTGGGCCATACCTACGAGCAGTACTTC.